These 6 T cell receptor beta chains came from one sample sequenced in a study of blood T cell repertoires in COVID-19. Repertoires were generated with immunoSEQ multiplex PCR, while TCRdb's copy carries only in-frame clones and drops some. The data show about 200,000 clones, with 80% to 90% seen just once and more than 2.5% held by the top ten. Sequencing was done on a sample of peripheral blood. These TCRs come from a man in his 60s with acute or convalescent COVID-19.

The chain couples TRBV6-1 to TRBJ2-5; 8 nucleotides line up with TRBD2. Losses at the gene ends were 2 bases for V and 5 bases for J; bases not matched to a gene: 7. This CDR3 region has 15 residues. The germline V gene encodes CDR1 MNHNS and CDR2 SASEGT. The CDR3 region is CASSEPVGRGETQYF. CDR3 coding DNA: TGTGCCAGCAGTGAACCCGTCGGGAGGGGGGAGACCCAGTACTTC.

This clone was detected once. The rearrangement joins TRBV7-2 to TRBJ1-4, with 8 bases lining up with TRBD1. Germline V gene sequence: CDR1 SGHTA, CDR2 FQGNSA. Germline trimming cut 5 bases from V and 5 bases from J; bases unmatched to any gene: 1. This CDR3 has 13 residues. CDR3 in amino acids: CASSRDRNEKLFF. CDR3 sequence (DNA): TGTGCCAGCAGCAGGGACAGGAATGAAAAACTGTTTTTT.

This clone was counted between two and nine times. The chain uses TRBV9 and TRBJ1-2; D is ambiguous. The CDR3 length is 13 residues. Germline V lookup: CDR1 SGDLS, CDR2 YYNGEE. Trimming took off 4 bases at V and 4 bases at J, with 11 bases between the two ends. CDR3 amino acids: CASSPRSGYGYTF. The CDR3 DNA reads as TGTGCCAGCAGCCCTCGCAGCGGCTATGGCTACACCTTC.

V is TRBV6-1 and J is TRBJ1-3; the D gene is possibly TRBD1 (5 bases). The germline gives CDR1 MNHNS, CDR2 SASEGT. Trimming shortened V by 2 bases and J by 4 bases, and 18 bases separated the two germline ends. This CDR3 is 17 amino acids long. The CDR3 spells CASSERGAGDWGNTIYF. The CDR3 DNA reads as TGTGCCAGCAGTGAAAGGGGAGCGGGTGACTGGGGAAACACCATATATTTT.

The chain couples TRBV28 to TRBJ2-3; D is possibly TRBD2 (6 bases). Looked up from germline, CDR1 is MDHEN and CDR2 is SYDVKM. The CDR3 loop spans 14 amino acids. V gave up 6 bases and J gave up 7 bases, with 17 bases separating them. CDR3 bases: TGTGCCAGCAGCCCCCGGAGGGGACTGCATACGCAGTATTTT. As protein: CASSPRRGLHTQYF. Full variable domain (remainder filled in from reference TRBV28 and TRBJ2-3): DVKVTQSSRYLVKRTGEKVFLECVQDMDHENMFWYRQDPGLGLRLIYFSYDVKMKEKGDIPEGYSVSREKKERFSLILESASTNQTSMYLCASSPRRGLHTQYFGPGTRLTVL.

This chain connects TRBV28 to TRBJ2-7; the D gene is possibly TRBD2 (5 bases). The CDR3 spans 13 residues. From germline, CDR1 is MDHEN and CDR2 SYDVKM. The V end lost 1 base, the J end lost 7 bases, and 11 bases lay between the germline ends. Here the CDR3 reads CASSLLGGQEQYF. The CDR3 region has the DNA TGTGCCAGCAGTTTATTAGGCGGGCAGGAGCAGTACTTC.